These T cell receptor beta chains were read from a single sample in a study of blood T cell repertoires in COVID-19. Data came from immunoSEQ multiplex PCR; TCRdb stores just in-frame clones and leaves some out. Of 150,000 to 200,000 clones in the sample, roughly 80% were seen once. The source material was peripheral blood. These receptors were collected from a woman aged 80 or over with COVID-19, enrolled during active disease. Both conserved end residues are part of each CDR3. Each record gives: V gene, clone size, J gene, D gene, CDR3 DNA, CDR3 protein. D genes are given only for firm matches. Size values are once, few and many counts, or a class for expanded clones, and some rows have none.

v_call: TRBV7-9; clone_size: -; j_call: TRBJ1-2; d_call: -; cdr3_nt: TGTGCCAGCAGCCAACTCCGGTACTATGGCTACACCTTC; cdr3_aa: CASSQLRYYGYTF
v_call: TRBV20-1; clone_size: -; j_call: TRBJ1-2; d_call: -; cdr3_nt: TGCAGTGCCGGCGACGGGTATGGCTACACCTTC; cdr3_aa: CSAGDGYGYTF
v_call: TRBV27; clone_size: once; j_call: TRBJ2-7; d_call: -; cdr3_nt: TGTGCCAGCCGTCCCCGAGGTTCGGAGAACTCCTACGAGCAGTACTTC; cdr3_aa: CASRPRGSENSYEQYF
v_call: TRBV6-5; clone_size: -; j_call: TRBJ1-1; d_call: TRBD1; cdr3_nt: TGTGCCAGCAGGGGACAGTTGATGAACACTGAAGCTTTCTTT; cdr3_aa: CASRGQLMNTEAFF
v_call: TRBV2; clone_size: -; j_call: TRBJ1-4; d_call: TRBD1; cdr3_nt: TGTGCCAGCAGTGATAGGGACAGGCGGAATGAAAAACTGTTTTTT; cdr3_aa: CASSDRDRRNEKLFF
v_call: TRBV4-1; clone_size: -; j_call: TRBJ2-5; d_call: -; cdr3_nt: TGCGCCAGCAGCCAAGGGGGACTCCCTTTAGAGACCCAGTACTTC; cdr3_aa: CASSQGGLPLETQYF
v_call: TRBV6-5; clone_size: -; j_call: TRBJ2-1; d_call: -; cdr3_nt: TGTGCCAGCAGTTACCTTTATGAGCAGTTCTTC; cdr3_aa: CASSYLYEQFF
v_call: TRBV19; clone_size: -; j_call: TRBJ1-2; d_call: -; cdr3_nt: TGTGCCAGTAAGGGAGGTAGCTATGGCTACACCTTC; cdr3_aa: CASKGGSYGYTF
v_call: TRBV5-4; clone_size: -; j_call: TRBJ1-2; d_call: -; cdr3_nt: TGTGCCAGCAGCTTGGAAAGGGCGGGAGGCTACACCTTC; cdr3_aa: CASSLERAGGYTF
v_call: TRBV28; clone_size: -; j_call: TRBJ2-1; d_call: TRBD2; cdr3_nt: TGTGCCAGCAGTTCGTCGACTAGCGGAGCATACAATGAGCAGTTCTTC; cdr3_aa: CASSSSTSGAYNEQFF
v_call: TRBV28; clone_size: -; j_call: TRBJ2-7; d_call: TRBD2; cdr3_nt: TGTGCCAGCAGTTTTAGCGGGGCTTCGGGCGAGCAGTACTTC; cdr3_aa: CASSFSGASGEQYF
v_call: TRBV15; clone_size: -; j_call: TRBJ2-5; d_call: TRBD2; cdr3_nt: TGTGCCACCAGCAGGGAACTAGCGCCCGGGGGAGAGACCCAGTACTTC; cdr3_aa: CATSRELAPGGETQYF
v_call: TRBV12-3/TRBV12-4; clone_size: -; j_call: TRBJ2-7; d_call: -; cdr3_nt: TGTGCCAGCAGTTTTCGTACCTACGAGCAGTACTTC; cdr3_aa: CASSFRTYEQYF
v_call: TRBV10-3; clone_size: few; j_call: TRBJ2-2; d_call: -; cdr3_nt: TGTGCCATCAGAACTAACACCGGGGAGCTGTTTTTT; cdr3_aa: CAIRTNTGELFF
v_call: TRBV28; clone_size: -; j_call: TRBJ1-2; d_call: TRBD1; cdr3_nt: TGTGCCAGCACCCTCGACAGGGCAGGAGGCTACACCTTC; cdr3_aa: CASTLDRAGGYTF
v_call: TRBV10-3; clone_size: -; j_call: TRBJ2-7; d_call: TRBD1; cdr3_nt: TGTGCCATCAGCGATCCGGGACAGGGGAACTACGAGCAGTACTTC; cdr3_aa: CAISDPGQGNYEQYF
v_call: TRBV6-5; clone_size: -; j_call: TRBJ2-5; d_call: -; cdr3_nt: TGTGCCAGCAGTTACGCGGGACAGCGCCAAGAGACCCAGTACTTC; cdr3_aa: CASSYAGQRQETQYF
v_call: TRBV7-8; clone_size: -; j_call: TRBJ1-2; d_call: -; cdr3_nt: TGTGCCAGCAGCTTAGCGGCCACCCATGGCTACACCTTC; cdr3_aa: CASSLAATHGYTF
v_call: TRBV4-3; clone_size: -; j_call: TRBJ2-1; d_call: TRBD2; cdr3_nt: TGCGCCAGCAGCCCTAGGACTAGCGTTGGGGATGAGCAGTTCTTC; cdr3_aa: CASSPRTSVGDEQFF
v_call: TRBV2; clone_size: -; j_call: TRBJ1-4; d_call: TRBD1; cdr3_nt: TGTGCCAGCAGCGCCTGGGACAGGGGAGGCGAAAAACTGTTTTTT; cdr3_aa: CASSAWDRGGEKLFF
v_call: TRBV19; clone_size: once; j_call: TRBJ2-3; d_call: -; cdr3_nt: TGTGCCAGTAGTTTGACTAGTACTATCGCAGATACGCAGTATTTT; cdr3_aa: CASSLTSTIADTQYF
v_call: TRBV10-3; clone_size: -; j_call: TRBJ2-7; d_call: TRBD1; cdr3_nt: TGTGCCATCAGTGGGACAGGGGGTTCCTACGAGCAGTACTTC; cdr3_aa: CAISGTGGSYEQYF
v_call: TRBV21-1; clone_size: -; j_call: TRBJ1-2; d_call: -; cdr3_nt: TGTGCCAGCAGCAAAGATGAGATAAGGGGACATAGTCATGGCTACACCTTC; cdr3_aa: CASSKDEIRGHSHGYTF
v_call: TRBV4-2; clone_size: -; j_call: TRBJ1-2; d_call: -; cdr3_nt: TGTGCCAGCAGCCTCTCTCATGACAGACAAGCTAACTATGGCTACACCTTC; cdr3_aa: CASSLSHDRQANYGYTF
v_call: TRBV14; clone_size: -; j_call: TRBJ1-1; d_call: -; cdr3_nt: TGTGCCAGCAGCCAGAGGGGGGGCGGGCGGACTGAAGCTTTCTTT; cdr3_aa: CASSQRGGGRTEAFF
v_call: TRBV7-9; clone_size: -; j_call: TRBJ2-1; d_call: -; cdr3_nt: TGTGCCAGCAGCTTAGGAGGGTTCAATGAGCAGTTCTTC; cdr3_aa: CASSLGGFNEQFF
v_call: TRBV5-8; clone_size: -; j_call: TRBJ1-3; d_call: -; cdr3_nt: TGTGCCAGCAGCTTGGGCGGATTCTCTGGAAACACCATATATTTT; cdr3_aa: CASSLGGFSGNTIYF